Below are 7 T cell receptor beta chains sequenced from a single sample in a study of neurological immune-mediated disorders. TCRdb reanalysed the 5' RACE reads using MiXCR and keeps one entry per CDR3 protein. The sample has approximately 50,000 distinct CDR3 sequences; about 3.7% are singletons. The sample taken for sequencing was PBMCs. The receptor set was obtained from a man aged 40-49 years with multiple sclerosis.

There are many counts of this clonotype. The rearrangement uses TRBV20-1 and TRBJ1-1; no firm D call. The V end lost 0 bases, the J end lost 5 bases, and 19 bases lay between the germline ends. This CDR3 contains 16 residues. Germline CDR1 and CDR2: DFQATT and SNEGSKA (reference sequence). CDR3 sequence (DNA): TGCAGTGCTAGAGATCCGGGGAGATCGGGATATACTGAAGCTTTCTTT. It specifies CSARDPGRSGYTEAFF.

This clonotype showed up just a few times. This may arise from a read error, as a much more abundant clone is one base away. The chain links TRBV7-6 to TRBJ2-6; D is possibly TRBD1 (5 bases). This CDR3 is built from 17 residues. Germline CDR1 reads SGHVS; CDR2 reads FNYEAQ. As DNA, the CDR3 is TGTGCCAGCAGCTTAGTGTCCCGAGGAATTGGGGCCAAAGTCCTGACTTTC. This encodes CASSLVSRGIGAKVLTF.

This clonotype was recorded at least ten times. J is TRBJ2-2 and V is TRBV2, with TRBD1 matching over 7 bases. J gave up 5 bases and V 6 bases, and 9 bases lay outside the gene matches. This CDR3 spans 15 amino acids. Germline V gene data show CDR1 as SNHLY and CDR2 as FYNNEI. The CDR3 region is CASRAGTVETGELFF. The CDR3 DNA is TGTGCCAGCAGGGCCGGGACAGTAGAAACCGGGGAGCTGTTTTTT.

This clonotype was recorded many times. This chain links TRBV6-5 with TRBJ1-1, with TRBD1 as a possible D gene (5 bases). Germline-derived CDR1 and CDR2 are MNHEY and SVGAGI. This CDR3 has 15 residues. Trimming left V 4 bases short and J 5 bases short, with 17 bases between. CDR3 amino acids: CASSSRTLWDTEAFF. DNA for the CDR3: TGTGCCAGCAGTTCCCGGACACTTTGGGATACTGAAGCTTTCTTT.

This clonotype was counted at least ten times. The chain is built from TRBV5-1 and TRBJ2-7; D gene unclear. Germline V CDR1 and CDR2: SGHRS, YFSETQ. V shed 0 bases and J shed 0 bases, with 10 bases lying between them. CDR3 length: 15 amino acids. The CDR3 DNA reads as TGCGCCAGCAGCTTGGCTTCTTTGAGCTCCTACGAGCAGTACTTC. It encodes CASSLASLSSYEQYF.

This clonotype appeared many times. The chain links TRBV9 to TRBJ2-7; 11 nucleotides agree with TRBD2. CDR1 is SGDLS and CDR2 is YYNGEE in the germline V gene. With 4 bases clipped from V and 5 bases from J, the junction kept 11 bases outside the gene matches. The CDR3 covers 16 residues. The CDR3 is CASSSSGTSGFHEQYF. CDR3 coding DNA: TGTGCCAGCAGCTCTAGCGGGACTAGCGGATTCCACGAGCAGTACTTC.

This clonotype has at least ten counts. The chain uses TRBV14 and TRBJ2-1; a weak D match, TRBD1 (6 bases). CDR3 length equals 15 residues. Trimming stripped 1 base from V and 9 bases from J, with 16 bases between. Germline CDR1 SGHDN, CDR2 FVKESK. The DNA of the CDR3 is TGTGCCAGCAGCCAAGCAGCAGGGGTCTGGGGTGAGCAGTTCTTC. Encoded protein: CASSQAAGVWGEQFF.